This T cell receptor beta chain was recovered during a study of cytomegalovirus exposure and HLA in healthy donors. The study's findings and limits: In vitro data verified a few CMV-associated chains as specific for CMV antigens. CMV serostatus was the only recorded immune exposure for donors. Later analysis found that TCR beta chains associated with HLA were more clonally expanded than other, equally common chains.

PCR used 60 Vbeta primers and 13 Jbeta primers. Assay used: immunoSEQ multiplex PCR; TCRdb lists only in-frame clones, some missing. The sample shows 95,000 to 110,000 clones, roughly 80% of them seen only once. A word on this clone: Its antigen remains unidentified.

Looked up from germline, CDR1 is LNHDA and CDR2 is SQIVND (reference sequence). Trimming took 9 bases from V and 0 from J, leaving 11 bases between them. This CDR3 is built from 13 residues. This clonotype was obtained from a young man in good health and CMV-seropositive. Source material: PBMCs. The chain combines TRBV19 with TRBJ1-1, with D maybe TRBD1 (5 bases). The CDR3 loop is CASWGGMNTEAFF. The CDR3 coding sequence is TGTGCCAGCTGGGGGGGAATGAACACTGAAGCTTTCTTT.